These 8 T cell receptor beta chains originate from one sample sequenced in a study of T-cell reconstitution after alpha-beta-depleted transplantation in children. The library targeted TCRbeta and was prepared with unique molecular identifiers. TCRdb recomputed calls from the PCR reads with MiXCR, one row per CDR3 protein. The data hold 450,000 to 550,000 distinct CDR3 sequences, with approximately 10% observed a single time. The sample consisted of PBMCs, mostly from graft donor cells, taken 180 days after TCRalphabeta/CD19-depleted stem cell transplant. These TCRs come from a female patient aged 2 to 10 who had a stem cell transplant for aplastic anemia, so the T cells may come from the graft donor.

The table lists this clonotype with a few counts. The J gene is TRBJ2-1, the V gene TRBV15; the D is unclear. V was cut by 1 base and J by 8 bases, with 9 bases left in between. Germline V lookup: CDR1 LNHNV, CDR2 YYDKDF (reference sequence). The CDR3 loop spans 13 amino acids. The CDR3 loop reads CATSRGPGYEQFF. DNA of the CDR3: TGTGCCACCAGCAGAGGCCCCGGCTATGAGCAGTTCTTC.

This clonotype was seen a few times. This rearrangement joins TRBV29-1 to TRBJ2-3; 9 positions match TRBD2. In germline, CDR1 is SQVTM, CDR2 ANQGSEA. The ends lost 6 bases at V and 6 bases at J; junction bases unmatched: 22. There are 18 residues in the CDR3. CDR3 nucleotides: TGCAGCGTCAGTGGCGGGGGGGCAGGGGAAGGGGTATGGGATACGCAGTATTTT. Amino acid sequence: CSVSGGGAGEGVWDTQYF.

The CDR3, as DNA: TGTGCCAGCATTAACACCACCCGGGACAGGGGCTACGAGCAGTACTTC. Translation: CASINTTRDRGYEQYF. The chain uses TRBV12-3 or TRBV12-4 and TRBJ2-7, with TRBD1 matching over 10 bases. The CDR3 spans 16 residues. V dropped 7 bases and J dropped 3; count of bases not matched to a gene: 12.

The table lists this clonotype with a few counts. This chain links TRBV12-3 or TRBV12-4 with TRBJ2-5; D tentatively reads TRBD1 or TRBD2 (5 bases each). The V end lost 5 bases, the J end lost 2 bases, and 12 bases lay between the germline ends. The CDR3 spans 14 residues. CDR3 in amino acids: CASSNGASQETQYF. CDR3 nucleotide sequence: TGTGCCAGCAGTAACGGGGCTTCACAAGAGACCCAGTACTTC.

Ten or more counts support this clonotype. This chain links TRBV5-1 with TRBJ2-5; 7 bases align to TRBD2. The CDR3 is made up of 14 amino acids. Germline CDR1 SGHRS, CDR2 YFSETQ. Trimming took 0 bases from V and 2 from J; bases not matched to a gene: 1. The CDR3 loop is CASSLDSGQETQYF. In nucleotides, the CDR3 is TGCGCCAGCAGCTTGGATAGCGGGCAAGAGACCCAGTACTTC.

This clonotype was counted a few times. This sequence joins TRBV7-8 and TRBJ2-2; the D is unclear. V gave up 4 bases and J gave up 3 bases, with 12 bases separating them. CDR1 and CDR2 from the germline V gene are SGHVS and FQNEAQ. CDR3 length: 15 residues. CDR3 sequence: CASSSHLSYTGELFF. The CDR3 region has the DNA TGTGCCAGCAGCTCCCATTTAAGTTACACCGGGGAGCTGTTTTTT.

CDR3 region: CASSFPTIPQHF. The CDR3 nucleotides read TGTGCCAGCAGTTTTCCGACAATCCCCCAGCATTTT. V gene TRBV6-2 or TRBV6-3 combines with J gene TRBJ1-5; D remains unclear. Per the germline V gene, CDR1 is MNHEY and CDR2 is SVGEGT. V shed 4 bases and J shed 10 bases, with 11 bases lying between them. The CDR3 is 12 amino acids.

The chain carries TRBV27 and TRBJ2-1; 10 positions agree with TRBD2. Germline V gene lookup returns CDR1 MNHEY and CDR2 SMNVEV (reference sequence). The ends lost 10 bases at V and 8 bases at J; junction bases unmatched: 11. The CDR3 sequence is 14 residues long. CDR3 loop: CATRGLAGVYEQFF. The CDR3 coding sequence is TGTGCCACTAGGGGGCTAGCGGGAGTTTATGAGCAGTTCTTC.